The T cell receptor (beta chain) under discussion was sequenced for a study of cytomegalovirus exposure and HLA in healthy donors. Study overall: The 100 million to 120 million unique TCR beta sequences, from 150 million to 200 million T cells, were found by an earlier analysis. Points from the study as a whole: Trimming of TCR beta V- and J-genes showed a link, identified in a later analysis, to a missense DCLRE1C variant.

Concerning this clone: Its antigen is not identified.

The length of the CDR3 is 15 residues. J was trimmed by 2 bases and V by 6 bases; bases with no gene match: 7. Per the germline V gene, CDR1 is MNHNS and CDR2 is SASEGT. Vbeta (60) and Jbeta (13) primers were used in the PCR. Original methodology: Counted up in a later analysis, unique TCR beta chains came to around 80 million, with around 10 million shared. This table comes from immunoSEQ multiplex PCR, and its TCRdb copy is limited to in-frame clones, with some not included. The DNA was the basis for D and trimming; V, J and clone size are from that table. The sample consists of 130,000 to 150,000 clones, 78% of them appearing once.

The chain employs TRBV6-1 and TRBJ2-1; 7 bases are a match to TRBD1. The sequence was collected from a female donor in good health and CMV-seronegative. The sequenced material came from PBMCs. The CDR3 reads CASRTDRAPYNEQFF. CDR3 in DNA: TGTGCCAGCAGAACCGACAGGGCCCCCTACAATGAGCAGTTCTTC.